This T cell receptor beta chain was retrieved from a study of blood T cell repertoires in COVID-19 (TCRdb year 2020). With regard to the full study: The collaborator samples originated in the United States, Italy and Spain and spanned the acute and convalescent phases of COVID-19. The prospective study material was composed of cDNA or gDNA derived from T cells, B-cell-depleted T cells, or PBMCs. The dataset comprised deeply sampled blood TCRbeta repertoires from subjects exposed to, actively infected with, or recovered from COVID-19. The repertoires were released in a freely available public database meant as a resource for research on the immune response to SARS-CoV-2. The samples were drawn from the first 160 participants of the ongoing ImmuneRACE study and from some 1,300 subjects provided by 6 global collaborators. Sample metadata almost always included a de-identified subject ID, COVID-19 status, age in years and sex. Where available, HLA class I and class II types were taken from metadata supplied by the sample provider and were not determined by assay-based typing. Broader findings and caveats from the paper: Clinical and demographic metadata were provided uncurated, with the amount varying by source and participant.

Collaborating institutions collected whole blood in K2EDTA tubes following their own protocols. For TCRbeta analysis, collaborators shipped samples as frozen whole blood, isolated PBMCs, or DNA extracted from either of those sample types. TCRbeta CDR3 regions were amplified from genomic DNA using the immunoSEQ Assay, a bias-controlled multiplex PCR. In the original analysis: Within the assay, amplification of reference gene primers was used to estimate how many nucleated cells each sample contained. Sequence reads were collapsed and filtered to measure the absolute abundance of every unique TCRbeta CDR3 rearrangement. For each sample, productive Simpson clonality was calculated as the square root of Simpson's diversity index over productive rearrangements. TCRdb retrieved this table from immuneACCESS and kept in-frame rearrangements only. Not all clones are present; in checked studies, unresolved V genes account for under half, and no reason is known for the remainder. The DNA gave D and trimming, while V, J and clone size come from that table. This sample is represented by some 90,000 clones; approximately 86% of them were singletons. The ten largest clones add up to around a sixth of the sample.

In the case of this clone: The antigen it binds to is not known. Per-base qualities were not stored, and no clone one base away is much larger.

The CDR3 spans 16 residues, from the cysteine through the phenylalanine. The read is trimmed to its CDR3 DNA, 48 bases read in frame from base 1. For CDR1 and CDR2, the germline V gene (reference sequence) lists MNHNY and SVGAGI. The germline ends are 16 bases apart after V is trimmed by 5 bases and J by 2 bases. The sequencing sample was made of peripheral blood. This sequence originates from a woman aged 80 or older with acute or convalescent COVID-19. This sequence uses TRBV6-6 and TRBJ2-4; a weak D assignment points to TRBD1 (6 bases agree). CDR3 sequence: CASSGDIPGTKNIQYF. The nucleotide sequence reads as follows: TGTGCCAGCAGTGGGGACATCCCCGGGACCAAAAACATTCAGTACTTC.